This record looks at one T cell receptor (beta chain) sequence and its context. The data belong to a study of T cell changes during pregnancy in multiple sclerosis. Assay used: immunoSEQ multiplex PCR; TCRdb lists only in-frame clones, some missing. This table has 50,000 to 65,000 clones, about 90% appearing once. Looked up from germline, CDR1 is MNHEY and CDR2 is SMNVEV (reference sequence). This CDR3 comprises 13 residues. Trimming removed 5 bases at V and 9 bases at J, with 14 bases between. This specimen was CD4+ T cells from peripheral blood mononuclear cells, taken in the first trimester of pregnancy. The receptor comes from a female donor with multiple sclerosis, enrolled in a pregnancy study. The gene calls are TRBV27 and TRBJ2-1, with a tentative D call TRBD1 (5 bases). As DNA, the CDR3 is TGTGCCAGCAGTACCCGCAGGGTGGGTGAGCAGTTCTTC. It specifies CASSTRRVGEQFF.